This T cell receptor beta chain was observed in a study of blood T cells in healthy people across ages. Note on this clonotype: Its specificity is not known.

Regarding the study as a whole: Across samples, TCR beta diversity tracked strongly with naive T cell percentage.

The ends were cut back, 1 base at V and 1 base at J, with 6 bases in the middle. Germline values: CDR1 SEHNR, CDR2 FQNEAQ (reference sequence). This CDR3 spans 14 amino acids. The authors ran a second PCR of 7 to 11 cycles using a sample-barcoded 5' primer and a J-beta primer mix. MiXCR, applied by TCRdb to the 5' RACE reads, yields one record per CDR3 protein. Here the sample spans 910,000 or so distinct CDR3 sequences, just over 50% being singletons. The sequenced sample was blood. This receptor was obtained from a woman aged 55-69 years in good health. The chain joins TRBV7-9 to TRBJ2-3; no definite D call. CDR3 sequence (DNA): TGTGCCAGCAGCTTAGAGCGCCGCACAGATACGCAGTATTTT. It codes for CASSLERRTDTQYF.